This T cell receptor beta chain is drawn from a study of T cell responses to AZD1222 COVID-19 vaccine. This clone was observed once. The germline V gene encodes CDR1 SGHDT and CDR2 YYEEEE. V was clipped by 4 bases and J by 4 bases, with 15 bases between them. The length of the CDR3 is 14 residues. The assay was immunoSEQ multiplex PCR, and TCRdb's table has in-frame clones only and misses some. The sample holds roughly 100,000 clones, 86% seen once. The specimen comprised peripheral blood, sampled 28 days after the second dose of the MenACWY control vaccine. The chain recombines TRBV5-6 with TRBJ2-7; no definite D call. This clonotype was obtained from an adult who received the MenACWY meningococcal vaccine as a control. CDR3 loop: CASSLEARDYEQYF. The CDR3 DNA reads TGTGCCAGCAGCCTAGAAGCCCGAGATTACGAGCAGTACTTC.